This T cell receptor beta chain was observed in a study of regulatory T cells in long-lasting Graves disease. This clonotype was observed at least ten times. Its specificity is unknown. Time point defined: persistent/refractory GD, antithyroid drugs over 5 years with positive TRAb. PBMC-derived RNA was used for the TCR library. Graves' disease was diagnosed by American Thyroid Association guidelines. Libraries of TCR beta came from iRepertoire HTBI primers plus Arm-PCR of CDR3 regions. The authors' processing: Across all samples, about 62 TRBV segments and 15 or so TRBJ segments were identified. TCRdb re-called the multiplex PCR reads with MiXCR, one entry per CDR3 protein. The V and J calls were determined by TCRdb, not by the authors. The sample contains about 400,000 distinct CDR3 sequences, less than 25% of which appear only once. Study-level findings and limits: Patients with persistent disease shared some 3,000 public clonotypes, outpacing the approximately 920 shared by new patients. Persistent Graves' patients showed a TCR diversity that was lower than that of newly diagnosed ones.

The TCR sequence derives from a female donor with Graves disease. The sequenced sample was peripheral blood mononuclear cells (PBMCs), obtained when the disease was refractory, from a patient treated with antithyroid drugs.

The CDR3 sequence: CASSSTQSYEQYF. The CDR3 bases are TGTGCCAGCAGCAGTACACAATCCTACGAGCAGTACTTC. The V gene is TRBV12-3 or TRBV12-4, the J gene TRBJ2-7, with D unclear. Trimming removed 6 bases at V and 1 base at J, with 10 bases between. The CDR3 covers 13 residues.